At least ten counts were recorded for the clone carrying this T cell receptor beta chain. A single record per CDR3 protein comes from TCRdb applying MiXCR to the 5' RACE reads. Found here are 90,000 to 100,000 distinct CDR3 sequences, approximately 18% of them singletons; the top ten hold under 7.5%. The data stem from a study of T cells of healthy individuals. The V end was cut by 2 bases, the J end by 2 bases, with 4 bases between. The germline V gene encodes CDR1 KGHSH and CDR2 LQKENI. The CDR3 length is 14 residues. The chain recombines TRBV18 with TRBJ2-6; D gene uncertain. The sequence was obtained from a human donor in good health. CDR3 amino acids: CASSPGAGANVLTF. CDR3 sequence (DNA): TGTGCCAGCTCACCAGGGGCTGGGGCCAACGTCCTGACTTTC.